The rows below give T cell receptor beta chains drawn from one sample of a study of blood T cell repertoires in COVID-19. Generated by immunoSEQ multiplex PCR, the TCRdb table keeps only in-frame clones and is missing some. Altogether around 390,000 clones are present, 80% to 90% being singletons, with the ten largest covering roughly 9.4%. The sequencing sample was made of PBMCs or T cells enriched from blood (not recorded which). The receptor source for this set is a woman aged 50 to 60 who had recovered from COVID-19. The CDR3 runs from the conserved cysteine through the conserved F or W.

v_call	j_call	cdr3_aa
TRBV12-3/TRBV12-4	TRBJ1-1	CASNHRENTEAFF
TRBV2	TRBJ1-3	CASSEALQTGNTIYF
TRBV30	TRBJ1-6	CAWGRTYNSPLHF
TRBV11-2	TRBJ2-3	CASSFRRTQYF
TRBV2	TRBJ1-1	CASMLQIEAFF
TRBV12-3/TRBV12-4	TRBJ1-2	CASSLNSYGYTF
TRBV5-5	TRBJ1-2	CASSWASGYTF
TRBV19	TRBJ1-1	CASSILLNTEAFF
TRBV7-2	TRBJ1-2	CASSLRFGKGEAYGYTF
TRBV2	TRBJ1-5	CASRGQSYSNQPQHF
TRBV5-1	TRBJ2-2	CASSLVAGAGTGELFF
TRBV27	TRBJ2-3	CASSFMGGGSGTQYF
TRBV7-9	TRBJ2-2	CASSSGQGNTGELFF
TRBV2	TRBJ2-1	CASSGSGVRNEQFF
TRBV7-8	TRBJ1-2	CASSFNRGYGYTF
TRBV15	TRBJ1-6	CATSREGQGVSPLHF
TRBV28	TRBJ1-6	CASSSTGYNSPLHF
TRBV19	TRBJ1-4	CASQRPDRGNEKLFF
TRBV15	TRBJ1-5	CATTAAVNSNQPQHF
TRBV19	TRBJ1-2	CASSTPETGVYGYTF
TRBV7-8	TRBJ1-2	CASSNDRANYGYTF
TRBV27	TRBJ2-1	CASTHRTGTGGNEQFF
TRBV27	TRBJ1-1	CASSPLRGLRTEAFF
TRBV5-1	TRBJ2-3	CASSSVRDEARTDTQYF